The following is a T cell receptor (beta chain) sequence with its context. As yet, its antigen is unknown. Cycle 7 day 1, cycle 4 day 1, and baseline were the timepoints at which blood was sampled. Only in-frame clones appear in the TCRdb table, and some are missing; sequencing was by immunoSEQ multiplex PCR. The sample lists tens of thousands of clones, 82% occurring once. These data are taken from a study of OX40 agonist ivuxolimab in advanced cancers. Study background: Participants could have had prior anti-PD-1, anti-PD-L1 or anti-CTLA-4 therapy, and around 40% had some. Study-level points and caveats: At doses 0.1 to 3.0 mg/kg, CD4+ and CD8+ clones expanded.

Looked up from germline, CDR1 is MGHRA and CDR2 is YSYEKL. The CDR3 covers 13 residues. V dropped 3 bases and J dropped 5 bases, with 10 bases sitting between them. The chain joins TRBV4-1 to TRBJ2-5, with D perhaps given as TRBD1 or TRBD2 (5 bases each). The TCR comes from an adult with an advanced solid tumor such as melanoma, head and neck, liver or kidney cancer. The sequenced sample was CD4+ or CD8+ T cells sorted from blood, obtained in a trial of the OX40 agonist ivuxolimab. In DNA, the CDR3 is TGCGCCAGCAGCCATGCCAGGGAGGAGACCCAGTACTTC. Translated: CASSHAREETQYF.